The 17 T cell receptor beta chains reported below all come from one sample, sequenced in a study of cytomegalovirus exposure and HLA in healthy donors. The PCR employed 60 Vbeta primers together with 13 Jbeta primers. Generated by immunoSEQ multiplex PCR, the TCRdb table keeps only in-frame clones and is missing some. The profile shows under 200,000 clones, 80% to 85% of them singletons. Sequenced material: PBMCs. The receptors originated from a woman younger than 30 in good health and CMV-seronegative.

This chain links TRBV21-1 with TRBJ2-1; the DNA was not compared with TRBD1, the D call given in the table. TRBV21-1 is assigned pseudogene status. CDR3 size: 16 residues. The CDR3 sequence is CASSKGGRGSYNEQFF. The CDR3 coding sequence is TGTGCCAGCAGCAAAGGGGGCAGGGGATCCTACAATGAGCAGTTCTTC.

The rearrangement joins TRBV29-1 to TRBJ2-1; 11 positions agree with TRBD1. The length of the CDR3 is 16 residues. V was pared by 2 bases and J by 4 bases, with 7 bases of the junction left unmatched. Germline V gives CDR1 SQVTM, CDR2 ANQGSEA. The CDR3 protein is CSVEMVDRGPYNEQFF. CDR3 nucleotides: TGCAGCGTTGAAATGGTGGACAGGGGGCCATACAATGAGCAGTTCTTC.

This rearrangement joins TRBV5-1 to TRBJ2-1, with no clear D. V was shortened by 0 bases and J by 4 bases, with 8 bases between the two germline ends. CDR1 SGHRS and CDR2 YFSETQ come from the germline V gene. This CDR3 region has 14 residues. In nucleotides, the CDR3 is TGCGCCAGCAGCTTGGAAAATGTATACAATGAGCAGTTCTTC. It specifies CASSLENVYNEQFF.

The rearrangement links TRBV11-2 to TRBJ2-5; 9 bases line up with TRBD1. In germline, CDR1 is SGHAT, CDR2 FQNNGV. The CDR3 is 18 amino acids. The trim removed 0 bases at V and 4 bases at J, leaving 12 bases unmatched. CDR3 in DNA: TGTGCCAGCAGCTTAGAACCATCTAGGGACAGGGATGCAGAGACCCAGTACTTC. It encodes CASSLEPSRDRDAETQYF.

The chain combines TRBV27 with TRBJ2-3; TRBD2 matches at 14 bases. The CDR3 runs to 16 residues. V was clipped by 2 bases and J by 5 bases; unmatched bases: 3. Germline CDR1 is MNHEY and CDR2 is SMNVEV (reference sequence). The chain's CDR3 is CASSLGLAGGGDTQYF. CDR3 coding DNA: TGTGCCAGCAGTTTAGGACTAGCGGGAGGAGGAGATACGCAGTATTTT.

The rearrangement uses TRBV2 and TRBJ2-7, with TRBD2 matching over 12 bases. The germline V gene encodes CDR1 SNHLY and CDR2 FYNNEI. The CDR3 contains 13 residues. Trimming at V came to 11 bases and at J to 2 bases, leaving 4 bases not matched to a gene. CDR3 amino acids: CAGGLAGTYEQYF. The CDR3 DNA follows: TGTGCCGGCGGACTAGCGGGAACCTACGAGCAGTACTTC.

This CDR3 is CASSQTRASGSYEQYV. DNA of the CDR3: TGCGCCAGCAGTCAAACCCGTGCTAGCGGCTCCTACGAGCAGTACGTC. V and J are TRBV23-1 and TRBJ2-7; 7 nucleotides match TRBD2. TRBV23-1 is labeled an ORF, and its function is uncertain. The CDR3 loop spans 16 amino acids. V lost 2 bases to trimming and J lost 0 bases; unmatched junction nucleotides: 7.

The chain employs TRBV13 and TRBJ1-5; D gene uncertain. Trimming took 0 bases from V and 2 from J, leaving 8 bases between them. CDR3 length equals 15 residues. CDR1 and CDR2 from the germline V gene are PRHDT and FYEKMQ (reference sequence). The CDR3 sequence: CASSLGGVGNQPQHF. CDR3 nucleotides: TGTGCCAGCAGCTTAGGAGGAGTCGGCAATCAGCCCCAGCATTTT.

This chain joins TRBV4-3 and TRBJ2-7; 13 bases map to TRBD2. This CDR3 contains 19 residues. After removal of 4 bases from V and 2 bases from J, the junction contained 14 bases not matched to a gene. Germline V lookup: CDR1 LGHNA, CDR2 YSLEER. CDR3 region: CASSPYAGTSGAPPYEQYV. DNA of the CDR3: TGCGCCAGCAGCCCATACGCCGGGACTAGCGGGGCCCCACCCTACGAGCAGTACGTC.

The chain is built from TRBV5-8 and TRBJ2-3, with 12 bases fitting TRBD1. V lost 4 bases and J lost 5; bases outside the gene matches: 14. CDR3 length: 18 residues. Germline CDR1 SGHTS, CDR2 YDEGEE. This chain's CDR3 is CASSPGTGGFRGKDTQYF. The CDR3 nucleotides are TGTGCCAGCAGCCCCGGGACAGGGGGCTTTAGGGGGAAAGATACGCAGTATTTT. The whole variable domain, filled in from reference TRBV5-8 and TRBJ2-3, reads EAGVTQSPTHLIKTRGQQATLRCSPISGHTSVYWYQQALGLGLQFLLWYDEGEERNRGNFPPRFSGRQFPNYSSELNVNALELEDSALYLCASSPGTGGFRGKDTQYFGPGTRLTVL.

This clone was counted a few times. The chain links TRBV7-6 to TRBJ2-3, with 10 bases identical to TRBD2. CDR3 size: 12 residues. Per the germline V gene, CDR1 is SGHVS and CDR2 is FNYEAQ. V lost 5 bases and J lost 10; bases outside the gene matches: 3. The CDR3 region is CASSAGLAAQYF. CDR3 sequence (DNA): TGTGCCAGCAGCGCAGGACTAGCGGCGCAGTATTTT.

The J gene is TRBJ2-2, the V gene TRBV2; 11 positions agree with TRBD2. Unmatched junction bases numbered 10, after V lost 6 bases and J lost 10 bases. This CDR3 has 15 amino acids. Germline V gene data show CDR1 as SNHLY and CDR2 as FYNNEI. CDR3 DNA sequence: TGTGCCAGCAGCGGACTAGCGGGCACTTTGGAGGAGCTGTTTTTT. Its protein product is CASSGLAGTLEELFF.

The chain recombines TRBV29-1 with TRBJ2-3, with D maybe TRBD1 (5 bases). V gave up 3 bases and J gave up 1 base, with 14 bases separating them. The CDR3 consists of 15 residues. Germline CDR1 SQVTM, CDR2 ANQGSEA. The CDR3 region has the DNA TGCAGCGTTGATGGGGCGGCGGAGCGCACAGATACGCAGTATTTT. Amino acids: CSVDGAAERTDTQYF.

This clone has a single count. The CDR3 is CASSPGGANTEAFF. CDR3 sequence (DNA): TGTGCCAGCAGTCCTGGTGGGGCGAACACTGAAGCTTTCTTT. This rearrangement joins TRBV27 to TRBJ1-1, with D maybe TRBD1 (5 bases). CDR1 and CDR2 (germline): MNHEY, SMNVEV (reference sequence). V was shortened by 5 bases and J by 1 base, with 11 bases between the two germline ends. CDR3 length: 14 residues.

V and J are TRBV25-1 and TRBJ2-3, with D uncertain. The CDR3 has 13 residues. The ends were cut back, 6 bases at V and 0 bases at J, with 7 bases in the middle. In germline, CDR1 is MGHDK, CDR2 SYGVNS. The CDR3 here is CASSSPSTDTQYF. In DNA form, the CDR3 reads TGTGCCAGCAGCTCTCCGAGCACAGATACGCAGTATTTT.

This clone came up a few times. The chain combines TRBV4-3 with TRBJ2-1; 13 positions agree with TRBD2. This CDR3 has 16 amino acids. CDR1 and CDR2 from the germline V gene are LGHNA and YSLEER. Trimming took 1 base from V and 10 from J; bases not matched to a gene: 7. The CDR3 sequence is CASSQVGTSGRGEQFF. CDR3 bases: TGCGCCAGCAGCCAAGTAGGTACTAGCGGGAGGGGAGAGCAGTTCTTC.

J is TRBJ1-1 and V is TRBV27, with 8 nucleotides matching TRBD1. V was clipped by 1 base and J by 4 bases; unmatched bases: 8. This CDR3 has 16 residues. Germline CDR1 is MNHEY and CDR2 is SMNVEV (reference sequence). The chain's CDR3 is CASSLLIGQGATEAFF. In nucleotides, the CDR3 is TGTGCCAGCAGTTTATTGATAGGACAGGGAGCCACTGAAGCTTTCTTT.